One sample yielded the 26 T cell receptor beta chains listed below, sequenced in a study of shared T cell receptors in the human thymus. Clones were read by immunoSEQ multiplex PCR, and TCRdb kept only the in-frame ones, dropping some. This sample has approximately 400,000 clones, with approximately 95% found just once. Input material: thymocytes. The source is a human donor.

The genes are TRBV19 and TRBJ2-1, with D perhaps matching TRBD2 (5 bases). V lost 4 bases and J lost 10, with 11 bases in between. Germline loops: CDR1 LNHDA, CDR2 SQIVND (reference sequence). The CDR3 has 12 residues. The CDR3 DNA follows: TGTGCCAGTAGTACCACATCGGGGGAGCAGTTCTTC. Translating gives CASSTTSGEQFF.

The rearrangement links TRBV4-2 to TRBJ1-6; no reliable D call. Trimming took off 0 bases at V and 9 bases at J, with 12 bases between the two ends. Germline values: CDR1 LGHNA, CDR2 YNFKEQ. The CDR3 runs 15 residues. The CDR3 DNA reads as TGTGCCAGCAGCCAAGATGGAAGCAATCCTTCACCCCTCCACTTT. The encoded protein is CASSQDGSNPSPLHF.

The count of this clone is one. V and J are TRBV27 and TRBJ1-2; D is uncertain. The CDR3 loop spans 14 amino acids. Between the trimmed V and J ends, which lost 5 bases and 6 bases, there was a span of 16 bases. Germline values: CDR1 MNHEY, CDR2 SMNVEV (reference sequence). CDR3: CASSTHKGSDGYTF. In nucleotides, the CDR3 is TGTGCCAGCAGTACCCATAAGGGCTCGGATGGCTACACCTTC.

The chain combines TRBV6-6 with TRBJ1-3; D may be TRBD1 (6 bases). With 2 bases removed from V and 0 bases from J, the gap between germline ends came to 8 bases. The germline CDR1 and CDR2 sequences are MNHNY and SVGAGI (reference sequence). There are 15 residues in the CDR3. Here the CDR3 reads CASSYPDSSGNTIYF. The CDR3 DNA reads as TGTGCCAGCAGTTACCCGGACAGCTCTGGAAACACCATATATTTT.

This chain links TRBV27 with TRBJ1-1, with 9 bases that match TRBD1. Germline values: CDR1 MNHEY, CDR2 SMNVEV (reference sequence). Trimming took 5 bases from V and 10 from J; bases not matched to a gene: 11. CDR3 length: 14 amino acids. This CDR3 is CASSPHRDRELAFF. The CDR3 bases are TGTGCCAGCAGTCCTCACCGGGACAGGGAATTAGCTTTCTTT.

This clone has just one count. The chain uses TRBV7-9 and TRBJ1-1, with 8 positions matching TRBD1. CDR1 is SEHNR and CDR2 is FQNEAQ in the germline V gene (reference sequence). This CDR3 is 16 amino acids long. Losses at the gene ends were 7 bases for V and 1 base for J; bases not matched to a gene: 11. The CDR3, as DNA: TGTGCCAGCACCCTCACGGTCCAGGGGGCGAACACTGAAGCTTTCTTT. Amino acids: CASTLTVQGANTEAFF.

This chain links TRBV27 with TRBJ2-2; TRBD1 agrees at 9 bases. Looked up from germline, CDR1 is MNHEY and CDR2 is SMNVEV (reference sequence). The V gene end was trimmed by 5 bases and the J gene end by 7 bases; junction bases not matched to a gene: 11. CDR3 length equals 16 residues. The CDR3 sequence is CASSLPGQGPHGELFF. CDR3 DNA: TGTGCCAGCAGTCTCCCGGGACAGGGACCTCACGGGGAGCTGTTTTTT.

The gene calls are TRBV10-1 and TRBJ2-2, with D possibly called TRBD1 or TRBD2 (5 bases each). Germline CDR1 WNHNN, CDR2 SYGVQD (reference sequence). The CDR3 length is 16 residues. V lost 2 bases to trimming and J lost 6 bases, with 16 bases between them. The CDR3 DNA reads TGCGCCAGCAGTGAGACCCAGGGTAGGGAGCCCGGGGAGCTGTTTTTT. It codes for CASSETQGREPGELFF.

This chain joins TRBV5-1 and TRBJ1-6; D gene unclear. V was cut by 0 bases and J by 4 bases, with 8 bases left in between. Germline loops: CDR1 SGHRS, CDR2 YFSETQ. The CDR3 has 15 amino acids. CDR3 coding DNA: TGCGCCAGCAGCTTGGGAAGGGAGTATAATTCACCCCTCCACTTT. Amino acid sequence: CASSLGREYNSPLHF.

V usage is TRBV27 and J usage is TRBJ1-1; D remains unclear. Trimming took off 0 bases at V and 0 bases at J, with 8 bases between the two ends. Per the germline V gene, CDR1 is MNHEY and CDR2 is SMNVEV (reference sequence). The CDR3 runs to 15 residues. The CDR3 spells CASSLSEGMNTEAFF. CDR3 DNA sequence: TGTGCCAGCAGTTTATCGGAGGGAATGAACACTGAAGCTTTCTTT.

The V gene is TRBV25-1, the J gene TRBJ1-1, with D tentatively TRBD1 (5 bases). There are 15 residues in the CDR3. Trimming left V 6 bases short and J 0 bases short, with 14 bases between. CDR1 and CDR2 from the germline V gene are MGHDK and SYGVNS. CDR3 region: CASSSRKGVNTEAFF. CDR3 nucleotides: TGTGCCAGCAGCTCAAGGAAAGGGGTGAACACTGAAGCTTTCTTT.

The chain has TRBV28 and TRBJ2-4; D uncertain. The V and J ends lost 4 bases and 0 bases respectively, with 22 bases between them. CDR1 and CDR2 (germline): MDHEN, SYDVKM. The CDR3 is 19 residues long. The CDR3 reads CASSSYPLSGPGAKNIQYF. As DNA, the CDR3 is TGTGCCAGCAGTTCATACCCCCTCTCCGGGCCTGGAGCCAAAAACATTCAGTACTTC.

The V call is TRBV14, the J call TRBJ2-5, with 8 bases matching TRBD1. Germline V gene data show CDR1 as SGHDN and CDR2 as FVKESK. This CDR3 comprises 20 residues. V lost 4 bases, J lost 4 bases, and 23 bases stayed unmatched. CDR3 in amino acids: CASSLHPRAGGPGRGETQYF. The DNA of the CDR3 is TGTGCCAGCAGCCTCCACCCCCGCGCAGGGGGCCCGGGAAGGGGAGAGACCCAGTACTTC.

This clone showed up just once. The chain combines TRBV9 with TRBJ2-7; unclear D gene. The CDR3 is made up of 13 amino acids. The ends were cut back, 3 bases at V and 0 bases at J, with 7 bases in the middle. The germline V gene has CDR1 SGDLS and CDR2 YYNGEE. DNA of the CDR3: TGTGCCAGCAGCGCGTGGGACTCCTACGAGCAGTACTTC. Residues: CASSAWDSYEQYF. Combining the CDR3 with reference TRBV9 and TRBJ2-7 gives the whole variable domain DSGVTQTPKHLITATGQRVTLRCSPRSGDLSVYWYQQSLDQGLQFLIQYYNGEERAKGNILERFSAQQFPDLHSELNLSSLELGDSALYFCASSAWDSYEQYFGPGTRLTVT.

The chain recombines TRBV29-1 with TRBJ2-5; no firm D call. Germline V gene data show CDR1 as SQVTM and CDR2 as ANQGSEA. The CDR3 consists of 13 residues. V lost 3 bases, J lost 2 bases, and 10 bases lay in between. The DNA of the CDR3 is TGCAGCGTTGATCGGGTCAGACAAGAGACCCAGTACTTC. It encodes CSVDRVRQETQYF.

This chain joins TRBV28 and TRBJ1-2; 7 bases fit TRBD1. Germline-derived CDR1 and CDR2 are MDHEN and SYDVKM. The CDR3 runs 15 residues. Trimming at V came to 5 bases and at J to 2 bases, leaving 8 bases not matched to a gene. Here the CDR3 DNA reads TGTGCCAGCAGTCCCGGACAGGAACCAAACTATGGCTACACCTTC. Its protein product is CASSPGQEPNYGYTF.

CDR3 sequence reads: CASTPRASEREQFF. For the CDR3, the DNA is TGTGCCAGTACCCCCCGAGCGTCCGAACGGGAGCAGTTCTTC. The chain has TRBV19 and TRBJ2-1; no clear D gene. The CDR3 extends over 14 amino acids. Trimming cost V 7 bases and J 10 bases, with 20 bases left between them. Germline V gene lookup returns CDR1 LNHDA and CDR2 SQIVND (reference sequence). The variable domain in full, with the rest retrieved from reference TRBV19 and TRBJ2-1, is DGGITQSPKYLFRKEGQNVTLSCEQNLNHDAMYWYRQDPGQGLRLIYYSQIVNDFQKGDIAEGYSVSREKKESFPLTVTSAQKNPTAFYLCASTPRASEREQFFGPGTRLTVL.

This rearrangement joins TRBV21-1 to TRBJ2-2; the table's D gene call, TRBD1, was not cross checked with the DNA. TRBV21-1 is reported as a pseudogene. The CDR3 extends over 15 amino acids. CDR3 nucleotides: TGTGCCAGCAGCAAAGTTGGCAAGAACACCGGGGAGCTGTTTTTT. As protein: CASSKVGKNTGELFF.

V and J are TRBV7-2 and TRBJ2-7; TRBD2 matches at 10 bases. The V segment lost 2 bases and the J segment 0 bases; nucleotides outside the gene matches: 10. Germline V CDR1 and CDR2: SGHTA, FQGNSA. The CDR3 extends over 18 amino acids. CDR3 DNA: TGTGCCAGCAGCTTAACCACCGGGACTAGCGCTCTCTCCTACGAGCAGTACTTC. Translation: CASSLTTGTSALSYEQYF.

This chain joins TRBV27 and TRBJ2-5; TRBD2 matches 10 bases. This CDR3 comprises 15 residues. In germline, CDR1 is MNHEY, CDR2 SMNVEV (reference sequence). V lost 6 bases and J lost 2; bases outside the gene matches: 6. The CDR3 here is CASSLTSGVQETQYF. CDR3 DNA sequence: TGTGCCAGCAGCCTAACTAGCGGGGTACAAGAGACCCAGTACTTC.

CDR3 DNA sequence: TGTGCCAGCAGCTACCGCGATAGGGTAGCGGGAGCAGATACGCAGTATTTT. Translation: CASSYRDRVAGADTQYF. The chain employs TRBV7-3 and TRBJ2-3; 9 nucleotides match TRBD2. This CDR3 contains 17 residues. The V segment lost 4 bases and the J segment 4 bases; nucleotides outside the gene matches: 12. From germline, CDR1 is SGHTA and CDR2 FQGTGA. The full variable domain, rest sourced from reference TRBV7-3 and TRBJ2-3, is GAGVSQTPSNKVTEKGKYVELRCDPISGHTALYWYRQSLGQGPEFLIYFQGTGAADDSGLPNDRFFAVRPEGSVSTLKIQRTERGDSAVYLCASSYRDRVAGADTQYFGPGTRLTVL.

The gene calls are TRBV19 and TRBJ1-5; no clear D. Looked up from germline, CDR1 is LNHDA and CDR2 is SQIVND (reference sequence). The CDR3 loop spans 18 amino acids. The V end was cut by 2 bases, the J end by 8 bases, with 25 bases between. The CDR3 region is CASSIRVTVRSLGEPQHF. CDR3 sequence (DNA): TGTGCCAGTAGTATAAGGGTTACTGTCAGGAGCCTTGGGGAGCCCCAGCATTTT.

CDR3 nucleotides: TGCAGTGCTAGGGGCCCAGATACGCAGTATTTT. This gives the protein CSARGPDTQYF. The chain links TRBV20-1 to TRBJ2-3; D unclear. CDR1 and CDR2 (germline): DFQATT, SNEGSKA (reference sequence). Deletions cut 3 bases from V and 4 bases from J, with 5 bases between. The CDR3 consists of 11 residues.

The genes are TRBV4-2 and TRBJ2-1; D is ambiguous. The germline V and J ends were trimmed by 4 bases and 2 bases, with 33 bases remaining between them. This CDR3 comprises 22 residues. Per the germline V gene, CDR1 is LGHNA and CDR2 is YNFKEQ. CDR3: CASSRDLFYPRVGQATYNEQFF. For the CDR3, the DNA is TGTGCCAGCAGCCGAGATCTGTTTTATCCCCGAGTAGGTCAGGCTACCTACAATGAGCAGTTCTTC.

The CDR3 sequence is CASSVYPTGSLGSTPDTGELFF. The CDR3 bases are TGTGCCAGCAGCGTATACCCGACAGGGAGCCTCGGCTCGACACCGGACACCGGGGAGCTGTTTTTT. The J gene is TRBJ2-2, the V gene TRBV9; 7 bases align to TRBD1. V was clipped by 1 base and J by 3 bases; unmatched bases: 24. The CDR3 sequence is 22 residues long. Germline CDR1 and CDR2: SGDLS and YYNGEE.

The chain couples TRBV4-2 to TRBJ2-5; the D is unclear. The CDR3 is 15 residues long. V lost 0 bases, J lost 5 bases, and 13 bases lay in between. The germline gives CDR1 LGHNA, CDR2 YNFKEQ. DNA of the CDR3: TGTGCCAGCAGCCAAGAGGTGACTTCGAAGGAGACCCAGTACTTC. Translating gives CASSQEVTSKETQYF.